The 29 T cell receptor beta chains below all came from one sample that was sequenced in a study of T-cell memory formation after mild COVID-19. One entry per CDR3 protein, called by TCRdb with MiXCR from the 5' RACE reads. The sample records approximately 44,000 distinct CDR3 sequences, about 7.1% being singletons. Sequencing input: PBMCs or a T cell subset sorted from them (not recorded which). The receptor set was obtained from a man aged 18 to 30 who had mild COVID-19 (a few samples of this study predate the infection). Cell type and time point are not known.

The sample holds many counts of this clonotype. The V call is TRBV7-9, the J call TRBJ2-7; a weak D match, TRBD2 (5 bases). The germline V gene has CDR1 SEHNR and CDR2 FQNEAQ (reference sequence). There are 11 residues in the CDR3. V was clipped by 7 bases and J by 4 bases, with 8 bases between them. DNA for the CDR3: TGTGCCAGCAACTCGGGGTACGAGCAGTACTTC. Protein sequence: CASNSGYEQYF.

This clonotype was seen only a few times. The chain couples TRBV12-3 or TRBV12-4 to TRBJ2-2, with a possible D match to TRBD1 (5 bases). Deletions cut 6 bases from V and 1 base from J, with 12 bases between. CDR3 length: 15 amino acids. The CDR3 DNA is TGTGCCAGCAGGAAAGGGGCAGAGAACACCGGGGAGCTGTTTTTT. This sequence encodes CASRKGAENTGELFF.

This clonotype was seen a few times. The chain employs TRBV6-5 and TRBJ2-3, with 11 bases aligning to TRBD2. This CDR3 comprises 16 residues. The germline gives CDR1 MNHEY, CDR2 SVGAGI. V lost 4 bases to trimming and J lost 6 bases; unmatched junction nucleotides: 9. CDR3 residues: CASSSHSGGARDTQYF. The CDR3 nucleotides read TGTGCCAGCAGTTCCCATAGCGGGGGGGCCCGGGATACGCAGTATTTT.

Many counts were recorded for this clonotype. The chain joins TRBV7-7 to TRBJ2-7; D is ambiguous. The length of the CDR3 is 13 residues. Trimming cost V 4 bases and J 0 bases, with 7 bases left between them. The germline CDR1 and CDR2 sequences are SSHAT and FNYEAQ (reference sequence). For the CDR3, the DNA is TGTGCCAGCAGCTCCGCTCCCTCCTACGAGCAGTACTTC. Translated, it gives CASSSAPSYEQYF.

This chain links TRBV4-1 with TRBJ1-5; 8 bases fit TRBD1. CDR3 length: 15 residues. V shed 0 bases, J shed 5 bases, and the junction held 3 bases outside the gene matches. Per germline, CDR1 MGHRA and CDR2 YSYEKL. The CDR3 region is CASSQEVTGDQPQHF. CDR3 DNA sequence: TGCGCCAGCAGCCAAGAAGTGACAGGGGATCAGCCCCAGCATTTT.

This clonotype was observed many times. Here the CDR3 reads CASSLVPRGQAFF. CDR3 sequence (DNA): TGTGCCAGCAGCTTAGTCCCCAGGGGGCAAGCTTTCTTT. This chain uses TRBV11-2 with TRBJ1-1; 8 nucleotides match TRBD1. The CDR3 totals 13 residues. V dropped 1 base and J dropped 9; count of bases not matched to a gene: 4. Germline CDR1 reads SGHAT; CDR2 reads FQNNGV.

This sequence joins TRBV20-1 and TRBJ2-3; D is perhaps TRBD2 (6 bases). CDR3 length equals 14 residues. V was clipped by 7 bases and J by 1 base, with 15 bases between them. The germline V gene encodes CDR1 DFQATT and CDR2 SNEGSKA (reference sequence). In DNA, the CDR3 is TGCAGTGTTACGAATAGCGGCGGCACAGATACGCAGTATTTT. Translated: CSVTNSGGTDTQYF.

This clonotype appeared a few times. The chain joins TRBV28 to TRBJ1-5; D remains ambiguous. V lost 3 bases and J lost 6, with 6 bases in between. This CDR3 comprises 12 residues. Germline CDR1 is MDHEN and CDR2 is SYDVKM. The CDR3: CASSFWSQPQHF. In nucleotides, the CDR3 is TGTGCCAGCAGTTTCTGGTCTCAGCCCCAGCATTTT.

The chain uses TRBV6-6 and TRBJ1-2, with 9 bases lining up with TRBD1. V lost 2 bases to trimming and J lost 8 bases; unmatched junction nucleotides: 6. The CDR3 is 14 amino acids. CDR1 and CDR2 from the germline V gene are MNHNY and SVGAGI (reference sequence). Here the CDR3 DNA reads TGTGCCAGCAGTTACGCTGGACAGGGGTCCGGCTACACCTTC. The encoded protein is CASSYAGQGSGYTF.

At least ten counts were recorded for this clonotype. The chain links TRBV5-1 to TRBJ2-1; the match to TRBD2 covers 11 bases. The CDR3 is 15 amino acids. CDR1 and CDR2 from the germline V gene are SGHRS and YFSETQ. V shed 0 bases, J shed 8 bases, and the junction held 4 bases outside the gene matches. The CDR3 loop is CASSLDIAGGDEQFF. CDR3 nucleotides: TGCGCCAGCAGCTTGGATATAGCGGGGGGGGATGAGCAGTTCTTC.

The chain has TRBV29-1 and TRBJ1-1, with TRBD1 as a possible D gene (6 bases). CDR3 size: 12 residues. Germline CDR1 reads SQVTM; CDR2 reads ANQGSEA. V lost 7 bases, J lost 4 bases, and 13 bases lay in between. CDR3: CSGQGIGTEAFF. CDR3 DNA: TGCAGCGGGCAGGGGATCGGCACTGAAGCTTTCTTT.

This clonotype has at least ten counts. The chain has TRBV5-1 and TRBJ2-5; no clear D gene. Between the trimmed V and J ends, which lost 4 bases and 3 bases, there was a span of 13 bases. The CDR3 has 14 amino acids. CDR1 and CDR2 from the germline V gene are SGHRS and YFSETQ. CDR3 nucleotide sequence: TGCGCCAGCAGCCCAGACCGACAAGAAGAGACCCAGTACTTC. Amino acid sequence: CASSPDRQEETQYF.

In its sample, this clonotype ranks as medium-sized. The V gene is TRBV29-1, the J gene TRBJ2-3, with D possibly matching TRBD1 (5 bases). The V end lost 4 bases, the J end lost 3 bases, and 11 bases lay between the germline ends. CDR1 and CDR2 (germline): SQVTM, ANQGSEA. The CDR3 is 13 residues long. The CDR3 DNA follows: TGCAGCGTTGCCAGGGCAAGGACAGATACGCAGTATTTT. Translated: CSVARARTDTQYF.

This chain uses TRBV4-3 with TRBJ1-3, with a weak D call TRBD1 (6 bases). Germline V gene sequence: CDR1 LGHNA, CDR2 YSLEER. Trimming removed 0 bases at V and 2 bases at J, with 11 bases between. There are 16 residues in the CDR3. CDR3 loop: CASSQEFSGAGNTIYF. DNA for the CDR3: TGCGCCAGCAGCCAAGAGTTTTCAGGGGCTGGAAACACCATATATTTT.

This clonotype was detected only a few times. The chain carries TRBV18 and TRBJ2-5; maybe TRBD2 (5 bases). The CDR3 extends over 13 amino acids. The V end was cut by 3 bases, the J end by 1 base, with 6 bases between. Germline V gene lookup returns CDR1 KGHSH and CDR2 LQKENI. DNA for the CDR3: TGTGCCAGCTCACCGGCGGGCCAAGAGACCCAGTACTTC. Protein: CASSPAGQETQYF.

This clonotype was seen many times. The rearrangement joins TRBV24-1 to TRBJ2-5; D ambiguous. V was cut by 9 bases and J by 3 bases, with 7 bases left in between. CDR3 size: 11 residues. Germline V gene lookup returns CDR1 KGHDR and CDR2 SFDVKD. CDR3 nucleotide sequence: TGTGCCACCCCTAGAGAAGAGACCCAGTACTTC. It is translated as CATPREETQYF.

The sample holds a few counts of this clonotype. The chain couples TRBV7-2 to TRBJ2-3, with TRBD2 matching over 11 bases. CDR1 and CDR2 (germline): SGHTA, FQGNSA. CDR3 length: 16 residues. Trimming at V came to 5 bases and at J to 2 bases, leaving 6 bases not matched to a gene. CDR3 in amino acids: CASSLTSGDLTDTQYF. In DNA form, the CDR3 reads TGTGCCAGCAGCCTGACTAGCGGGGATCTCACAGATACGCAGTATTTT.

This rearrangement joins TRBV7-9 to TRBJ1-5; D ambiguous. V dropped 2 bases and J dropped 5 bases, with 7 bases sitting between them. The CDR3 sequence is 13 residues long. From germline, CDR1 is SEHNR and CDR2 FQNEAQ (reference sequence). CDR3 coding DNA: TGTGCCAGCAGCTTATGGGCAGATCAGCCCCAGCATTTT. Protein: CASSLWADQPQHF.

The chain carries TRBV5-1 and TRBJ2-5; the D gene is possibly TRBD2 (6 bases). This CDR3 has 15 amino acids. Germline CDR1 reads SGHRS; CDR2 reads YFSETQ. V shed 4 bases and J shed 2 bases, with 15 bases lying between them. This CDR3 reads CASSTDPRGQETQYF. CDR3 in DNA: TGCGCCAGCAGCACGGACCCGCGGGGTCAAGAGACCCAGTACTTC.

The chain combines TRBV18 with TRBJ1-1; D ambiguous. The CDR3 spans 12 residues. The V end lost 6 bases, the J end lost 4 bases, and 9 bases lay between the germline ends. Germline V lookup: CDR1 KGHSH, CDR2 LQKENI. Here the CDR3 DNA reads TGTGCCAGCTCTCCGGTGGCCACTGAAGCTTTCTTT. This translates into CASSPVATEAFF. Looking up the rest from reference TRBV18 and TRBJ1-1 gives the full variable domain: NAGVMQNPRHLVRRRGQEARLRCSPMKGHSHVYWYRQLPEEGLKFMVYLQKENIIDESGMPKERFSAEFPKEGPSILRIQQVVRGDSAAYFCASSPVATEAFFGQGTRLTVV.

The sample holds many counts of this clonotype. This chain links TRBV2 with TRBJ1-4, with 8 bases matching TRBD1. Unmatched junction bases numbered 7, after V lost 5 bases and J lost 5 bases. The CDR3 runs 15 residues. Germline V gene lookup returns CDR1 SNHLY and CDR2 FYNNEI. CDR3 protein: CASSSWTGTNEKLFF. The CDR3 coding sequence is TGTGCCAGCAGTAGTTGGACAGGGACCAATGAAAAACTGTTTTTT.

This chain links TRBV4-3 with TRBJ2-3; 12 bases align to TRBD2. The germline V gene encodes CDR1 LGHNA and CDR2 YSLEER. Trimming took 0 bases from V and 3 from J; bases not matched to a gene: 13. CDR3 size: 20 residues. In DNA, the CDR3 is TGCGCCAGCAGCCAAGAGATAAGACTAGCGGGGGTGGTGGGTACAGATACGCAGTATTTT. This codes for CASSQEIRLAGVVGTDTQYF.

There are many counts of this clonotype. The V and J genes are TRBV7-9 and TRBJ2-5, with 7 bases matching TRBD1. This CDR3 is 13 amino acids long. V was pared by 3 bases and J by 7 bases, with 5 bases of the junction left unmatched. Germline CDR1 is SEHNR and CDR2 is FQNEAQ (reference sequence). Here the CDR3 reads CASSFEGAGTQYF. As DNA, the CDR3 is TGTGCCAGCAGCTTCGAGGGGGCGGGGACCCAGTACTTC.

This clonotype was counted only a few times. The CDR3 here is CASSQGTAGENQPQHF. The DNA for the CDR3 is TGCGCCAGCAGCCAAGGAACGGCGGGAGAGAATCAGCCCCAGCATTTT. The chain couples TRBV4-1 to TRBJ1-5, with D unclear. CDR3 length: 16 residues. Looked up from germline, CDR1 is MGHRA and CDR2 is YSYEKL. Trimming pared 1 base from V and 4 bases from J, leaving 14 bases between.

V gene TRBV2 combines with J gene TRBJ2-7, with 11 bases matching TRBD2. This CDR3 has 14 residues. Germline V gene sequence: CDR1 SNHLY, CDR2 FYNNEI. Germline trimming cut 5 bases from V and 3 bases from J; bases unmatched to any gene: 3. CDR3 amino acids: CASSRTSGRYEQYF. The CDR3 nucleotides read TGTGCCAGCAGTAGGACTAGCGGGCGCTACGAGCAGTACTTC.

The gene calls are TRBV19 and TRBJ2-3; the D gene could be TRBD1 or TRBD2 (5 bases each). V was trimmed by 9 bases and J by 6 bases, leaving 25 bases between them. Looked up from germline, CDR1 is LNHDA and CDR2 is SQIVND (reference sequence). The CDR3 runs 16 residues. The CDR3 region is CASEVSGSYGADTQYF. The CDR3 region has the DNA TGTGCCAGCGAGGTCAGCGGCAGCTATGGGGCTGATACGCAGTATTTT.

This clonotype has just a few counts. The chain links TRBV10-3 to TRBJ2-7; 11 positions match TRBD2. There are 14 residues in the CDR3. Looked up from germline, CDR1 is ENHRY and CDR2 is SYGVKD. The V segment lost 7 bases and the J segment 4 bases; nucleotides outside the gene matches: 6. The chain's CDR3 is CAITNRTSGYEQYF. The CDR3 DNA sequence: TGTGCCATCACTAACCGGACTAGCGGGTACGAGCAGTACTTC.

The chain links TRBV12-3 or TRBV12-4 to TRBJ1-4; D is uncertain. CDR3 length: 12 residues. V was clipped by 4 bases and J by 7 bases, with 7 bases between them. The CDR3 coding sequence is TGTGCCAGCAGTTCCCGGCTTGAAAAACTGTTTTTT. Protein sequence: CASSSRLEKLFF.

This clonotype was observed a handful of times. The chain carries TRBV9 and TRBJ2-5, with 7 positions matching TRBD1. CDR1 and CDR2 (germline): SGDLS, YYNGEE. Losses at the gene ends were 3 bases for V and 2 bases for J; bases not matched to a gene: 1. The CDR3 has 13 residues. The CDR3 region has the DNA TGTGCCAGCAGCGCGGGACAGCAAGAGACCCAGTACTTC. Protein sequence: CASSAGQQETQYF.